These 11 T cell receptor beta chains share one sample of origin, sequenced in a study of blood T cell repertoires in COVID-19. Clones were sequenced by immunoSEQ multiplex PCR, and TCRdb holds only the in-frame ones, with some missing. This sample has approximately 390,000 clones, with around 90% found just once. The sample was peripheral blood. These receptors originate from a man between 18 and 35 years old with active or convalescent COVID-19.

This chain links TRBV10-3 with TRBJ2-5; D not resolved. The germline V gene encodes CDR1 ENHRY and CDR2 SYGVKD. V was trimmed by 3 bases and J by 4 bases, leaving 6 bases between them. The CDR3 contains 12 residues. CDR3: CAISDNVETQYF. The CDR3 DNA reads as TGTGCCATCAGTGATAATGTAGAGACCCAGTACTTC.

This clone came up a few times. The chain combines TRBV5-1 with TRBJ1-1; D call uncertain. CDR1 is SGHRS and CDR2 is YFSETQ in the germline V gene. Deletions cut 0 bases from V and 6 bases from J, with 9 bases between. This CDR3 region has 13 residues. Here the CDR3 DNA reads TGCGCCAGCAGCTTGGGCGCAGGATCTGAAGCTTTCTTT. It specifies CASSLGAGSEAFF.

The V and J genes are TRBV11-2 and TRBJ2-5; 10 bases line up with TRBD1. The CDR3 runs 17 residues. Germline V lookup: CDR1 SGHAT, CDR2 FQNNGV. The trim removed 4 bases at V and 2 bases at J, leaving 10 bases unmatched. This CDR3 reads CASSSGQGKIRQETQYF. The CDR3 DNA reads TGTGCCAGCAGCTCGGGACAGGGGAAAATCCGACAAGAGACCCAGTACTTC.

The chain recombines TRBV10-3 with TRBJ2-2; maybe TRBD1 (5 bases). Between the trimmed V and J ends, which lost 1 base and 2 bases, there was a span of 14 bases. The CDR3 is 17 amino acids. Germline loops: CDR1 ENHRY, CDR2 SYGVKD. This chain's CDR3 is CAISELPGQLNTGELFF. The DNA of the CDR3 is TGTGCCATCAGTGAGTTGCCCGGACAACTCAACACCGGGGAGCTGTTTTTT.

Worth noting for this clone: The sample has other DNA sequences that encode this CDR3 too. The chain joins TRBV28 to TRBJ1-3, with 7 bases fitting TRBD1. The CDR3 sequence is 14 residues long. Unmatched junction bases numbered 1, after V lost 4 bases and J lost 1 base. Germline CDR1 reads MDHEN; CDR2 reads SYDVKM. The CDR3 protein is CASSSGGSGNTIYF. CDR3 bases: TGTGCCAGCAGTTCAGGGGGGTCTGGAAACACCATATATTTT.

The DNA of the CDR3 is TGTGCCAGCAGCCCAGGGTTCGATGAGCAGTTCTTC. Residues: CASSPGFDEQFF. This chain links TRBV16 with TRBJ2-1, with a tentative D call TRBD1 (5 bases). The V gene lost 4 bases and the J gene lost 8 bases, with 9 bases spanning the gap. The CDR3 has 12 amino acids. In germline, CDR1 is KGHSY, CDR2 FQNENV.

V gene TRBV4-1 combines with J gene TRBJ2-7, with 7 bases fitting TRBD1. Germline lookup yields CDR1 MGHRA and CDR2 YSYEKL. J was trimmed by 2 bases and V by 4 bases; bases with no gene match: 5. This CDR3 is built from 14 residues. The CDR3 sequence is CASSPLGQAYEQYF. DNA for the CDR3: TGCGCCAGCAGCCCCCTCGGACAGGCCTACGAGCAGTACTTC.

This rearrangement joins TRBV9 to TRBJ2-1, with 7 bases fitting TRBD1. V gave up 0 bases and J gave up 1 base; unmatched junction bases: 4. Germline values: CDR1 SGDLS, CDR2 YYNGEE. This CDR3 has 16 amino acids. In nucleotides, the CDR3 is TGTGCCAGCAGCGTAGCTTGGGACAGATCCTACAATGAGCAGTTCTTC. Amino acid sequence: CASSVAWDRSYNEQFF. The variable domain in full, completed from reference TRBV9 and TRBJ2-1, reads DSGVTQTPKHLITATGQRVTLRCSPRSGDLSVYWYQQSLDQGLQFLIQYYNGEERAKGNILERFSAQQFPDLHSELNLSSLELGDSALYFCASSVAWDRSYNEQFFGPGTRLTVL.

The chain carries TRBV5-4 and TRBJ2-3, with a possible D match to TRBD2 (6 bases). The ends were cut back, 3 bases at V and 0 bases at J, with 14 bases in the middle. This CDR3 region has 16 residues. Germline assignment: CDR1 SGHNT and CDR2 YYREEE (reference sequence). The CDR3 is CASSSLAEKSTDTQYF. CDR3 DNA: TGTGCCAGCAGCTCCTTAGCGGAAAAAAGCACAGATACGCAGTATTTT.

The sample holds one count of this clone. CDR3 DNA: TGTGCCAGCAGCTTAGGGAAAGGGGCCTACGAGCAGTACTTC. The encoded protein is CASSLGKGAYEQYF. This rearrangement joins TRBV11-2 to TRBJ2-7; TRBD1 is a possible D gene (5 bases). The CDR3 has 14 amino acids. Germline V gene data show CDR1 as SGHAT and CDR2 as FQNNGV. V gave up 1 base and J gave up 2 bases, with 9 bases separating them.

The V and J genes are TRBV5-5 and TRBJ2-7; 9 nucleotides agree with TRBD1. Looked up from germline, CDR1 is SGHKS and CDR2 is YYEKEE (reference sequence). The CDR3 is made up of 12 amino acids. Losses at the gene ends were 4 bases for V and 7 bases for J; bases not matched to a gene: 3. CDR3: CASSRDRVEQYF. In DNA, the CDR3 is TGTGCCAGCAGCCGGGACAGGGTGGAGCAGTACTTC.